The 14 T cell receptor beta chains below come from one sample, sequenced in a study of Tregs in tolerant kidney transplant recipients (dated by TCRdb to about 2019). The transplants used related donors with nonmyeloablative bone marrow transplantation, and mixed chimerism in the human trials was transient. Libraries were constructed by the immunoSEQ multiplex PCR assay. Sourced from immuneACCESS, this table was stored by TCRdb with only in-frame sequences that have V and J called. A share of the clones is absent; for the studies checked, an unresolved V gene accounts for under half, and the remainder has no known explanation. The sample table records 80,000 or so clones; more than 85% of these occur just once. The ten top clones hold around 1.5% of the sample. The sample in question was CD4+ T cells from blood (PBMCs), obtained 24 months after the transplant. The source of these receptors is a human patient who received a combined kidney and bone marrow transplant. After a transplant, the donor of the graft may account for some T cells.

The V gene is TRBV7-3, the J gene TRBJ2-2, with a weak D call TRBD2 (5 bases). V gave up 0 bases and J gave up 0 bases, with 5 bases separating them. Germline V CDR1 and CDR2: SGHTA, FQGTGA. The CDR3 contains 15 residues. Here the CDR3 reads CASSLTGANTGELFF. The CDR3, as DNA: TGTGCCAGCAGCTTAACGGGAGCGAACACCGGGGAGCTGTTTTTT.

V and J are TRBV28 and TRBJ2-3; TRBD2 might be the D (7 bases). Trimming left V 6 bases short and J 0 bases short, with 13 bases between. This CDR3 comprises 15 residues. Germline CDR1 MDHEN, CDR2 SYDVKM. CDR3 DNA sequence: TGTGCCAGCAGCGACGGGGGGCCTAGCACAGATACGCAGTATTTT. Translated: CASSDGGPSTDTQYF.

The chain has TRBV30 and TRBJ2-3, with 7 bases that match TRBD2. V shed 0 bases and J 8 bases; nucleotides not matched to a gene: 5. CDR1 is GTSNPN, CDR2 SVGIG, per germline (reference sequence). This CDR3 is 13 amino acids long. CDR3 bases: TGTGCCTGGAGTGTATCGGCTAGCGGTACGCAGTATTTT. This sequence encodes CAWSVSASGTQYF.

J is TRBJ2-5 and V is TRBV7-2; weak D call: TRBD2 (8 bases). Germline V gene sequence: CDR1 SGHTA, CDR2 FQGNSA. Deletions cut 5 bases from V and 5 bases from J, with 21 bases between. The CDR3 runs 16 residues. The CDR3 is CASSAGGAGDWETQYF. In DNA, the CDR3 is TGTGCCAGCAGCGCAGGGGGAGCGGGAGATTGGGAGACCCAGTACTTC. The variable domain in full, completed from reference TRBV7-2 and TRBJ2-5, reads GAGVSQSPSNKVTEKGKDVELRCDPISGHTALYWYRQSLGQGLEFLIYFQGNSAPDKSGLPSDRFSAERTGGSVSTLTIQRTQQEDSAVYLCASSAGGAGDWETQYFGPGTRLLVL.

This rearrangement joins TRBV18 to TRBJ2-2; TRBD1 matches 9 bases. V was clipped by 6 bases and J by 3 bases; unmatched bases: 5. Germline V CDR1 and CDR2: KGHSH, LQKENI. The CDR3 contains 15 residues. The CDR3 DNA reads TGTGCCAGCTCTGGGAGGACAGGGGACACCGGGGAGCTGTTTTTT. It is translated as CASSGRTGDTGELFF.

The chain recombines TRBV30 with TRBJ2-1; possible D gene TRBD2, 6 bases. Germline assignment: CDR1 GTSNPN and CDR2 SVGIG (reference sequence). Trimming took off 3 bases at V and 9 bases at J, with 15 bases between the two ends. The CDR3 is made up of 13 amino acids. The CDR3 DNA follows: TGTGCCTGGAGGGCGGGCGGGGCGGTTGAGCAGTTCTTC. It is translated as CAWRAGGAVEQFF.

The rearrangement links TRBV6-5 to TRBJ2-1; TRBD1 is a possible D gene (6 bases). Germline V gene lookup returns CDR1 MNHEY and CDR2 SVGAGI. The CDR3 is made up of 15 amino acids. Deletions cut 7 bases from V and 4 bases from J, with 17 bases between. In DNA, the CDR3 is TGTGCCAGCAAGCAGGGGCCCAGGACTTACAATGAGCAGTTCTTC. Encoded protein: CASKQGPRTYNEQFF.

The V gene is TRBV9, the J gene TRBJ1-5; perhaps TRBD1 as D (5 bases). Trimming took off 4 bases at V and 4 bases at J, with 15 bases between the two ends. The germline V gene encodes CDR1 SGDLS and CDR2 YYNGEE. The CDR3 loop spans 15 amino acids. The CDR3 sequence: CASSTRQSSNQPQHF. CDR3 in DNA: TGTGCCAGCAGCACCCGACAGAGCTCGAATCAGCCCCAGCATTTT. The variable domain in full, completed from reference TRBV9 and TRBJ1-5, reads DSGVTQTPKHLITATGQRVTLRCSPRSGDLSVYWYQQSLDQGLQFLIQYYNGEERAKGNILERFSAQQFPDLHSELNLSSLELGDSALYFCASSTRQSSNQPQHFGDGTRLSIL.

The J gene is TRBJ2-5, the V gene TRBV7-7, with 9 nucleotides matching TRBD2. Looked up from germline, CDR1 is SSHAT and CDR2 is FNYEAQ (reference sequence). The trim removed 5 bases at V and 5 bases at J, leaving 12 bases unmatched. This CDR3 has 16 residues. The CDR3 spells CASSPAGGARSETQYF. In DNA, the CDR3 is TGTGCCAGCAGCCCCGCGGGGGGGGCGAGGTCGGAGACCCAGTACTTC.

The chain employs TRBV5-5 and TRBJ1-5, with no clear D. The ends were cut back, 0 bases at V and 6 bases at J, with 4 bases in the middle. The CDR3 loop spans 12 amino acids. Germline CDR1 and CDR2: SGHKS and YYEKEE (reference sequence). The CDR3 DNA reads TGTGCCAGCAGCTTGGGGGCTCAGCCCCAGCATTTT. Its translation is CASSLGAQPQHF. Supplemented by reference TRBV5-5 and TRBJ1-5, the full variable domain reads DAGVTQSPTHLIKTRGQQVTLRCSPISGHKSVSWYQQVLGQGPQFIFQYYEKEERGRGNFPDRFSARQFPNYSSELNVNALLLGDSALYLCASSLGAQPQHFGDGTRLSIL.

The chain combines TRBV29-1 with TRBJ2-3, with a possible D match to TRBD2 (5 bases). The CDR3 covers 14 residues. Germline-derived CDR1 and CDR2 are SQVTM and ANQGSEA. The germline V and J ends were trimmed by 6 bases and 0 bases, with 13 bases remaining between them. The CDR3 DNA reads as TGCAGCGTAATACCGGGGATAAGCACAGATACGCAGTATTTT. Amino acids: CSVIPGISTDTQYF.

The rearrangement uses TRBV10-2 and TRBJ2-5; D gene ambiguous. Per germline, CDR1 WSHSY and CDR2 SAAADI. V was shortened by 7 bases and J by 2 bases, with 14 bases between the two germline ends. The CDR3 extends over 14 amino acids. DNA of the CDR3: TGCGCCAGCACTCGACCGGAGCGACAAGAGACCCAGTACTTC. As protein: CASTRPERQETQYF.

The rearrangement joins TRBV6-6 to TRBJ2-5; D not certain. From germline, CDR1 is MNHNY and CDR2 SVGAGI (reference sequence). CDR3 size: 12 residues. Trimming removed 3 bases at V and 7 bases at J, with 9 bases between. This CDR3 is CASSYSSPTQYF. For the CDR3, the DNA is TGTGCCAGCAGTTATTCCTCTCCGACCCAGTACTTC.

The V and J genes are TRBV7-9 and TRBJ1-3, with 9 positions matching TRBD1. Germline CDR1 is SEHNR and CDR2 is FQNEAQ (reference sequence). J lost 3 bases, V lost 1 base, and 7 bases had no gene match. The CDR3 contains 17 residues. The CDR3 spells CASSLGGTGLGGNTIYF. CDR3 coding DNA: TGTGCCAGCAGCTTAGGAGGGACAGGGTTAGGTGGAAACACCATATATTTT.